One sample yielded the 18 T cell receptor beta chains listed below, sequenced in a study of PD-1 blockade in mismatch repair-deficient tumors. Only in-frame clones appear in the TCRdb table, and some are missing; sequencing was by immunoSEQ multiplex PCR. The table lists nearly 25,000 clones, 83% of them singletons. This material consisted of peripheral blood, taken 12 weeks after starting pembrolizumab. The receptors stem from an adult with mismatch repair-deficient cancer.

This chain links TRBV2 with TRBJ2-1; D gene unclear. Trimming left V 8 bases short and J 1 base short, with 9 bases between. Germline V lookup: CDR1 SNHLY, CDR2 FYNNEI. The CDR3 totals 13 residues. The CDR3 loop reads CASFRISYNEQFF. CDR3 sequence (DNA): TGTGCCAGCTTCCGGATATCCTACAATGAGCAGTTCTTC. The whole variable domain, filled in from reference TRBV2 and TRBJ2-1, reads EPEVTQTPSHQVTQMGQEVILRCVPISNHLYFYWYRQILGQKVEFLVSFYNNEISEKSEIFDDQFSVERPDGSNFTLKIRSTKLEDSAMYFCASFRISYNEQFFGPGTRLTVL.

Written as DNA, the CDR3 is TGTGCCAGCAGTTTCAGGGGGGCTCCTAATGAAAAACTGTTTTTT. Amino acids: CASSFRGAPNEKLFF. The genes are TRBV28 and TRBJ1-4; 7 bases fit TRBD1. The ends lost 3 bases at V and 3 bases at J; junction bases unmatched: 4. The CDR3 is 15 amino acids. Germline lookup yields CDR1 MDHEN and CDR2 SYDVKM.

The chain joins TRBV29-1 to TRBJ2-7, with 7 bases aligning to TRBD2. Germline V gene sequence: CDR1 SQVTM, CDR2 ANQGSEA. With V trimmed by 7 bases and J by 3 bases, 6 bases remained unmatched. The CDR3 spans 12 residues. The CDR3 DNA reads as TGCAGCGCCGCGGGGGAAGACTACGAGCAGTACTTC. Amino acids: CSAAGEDYEQYF.

J is TRBJ1-2 and V is TRBV30, with TRBD1 matching 8 bases. There are 16 residues in the CDR3. The germline V gene encodes CDR1 GTSNPN and CDR2 SVGIG (reference sequence). The V gene end was trimmed by 4 bases and the J gene end by 3 bases; junction bases not matched to a gene: 13. Here the CDR3 reads CAWKGRGRIYDYGYTF. CDR3 bases: TGTGCCTGGAAGGGCAGGGGGCGAATTTATGACTATGGCTACACCTTC.

The genes are TRBV29-1 and TRBJ2-5, with D possibly TRBD2 on 5 matching bases. Trimming left V 3 bases short and J 4 bases short, with 9 bases between. The CDR3 is 12 amino acids. Germline V gene data show CDR1 as SQVTM and CDR2 as ANQGSEA. The CDR3 sequence is CSVESGRETQYF. CDR3 bases: TGCAGCGTTGAGAGTGGGAGAGAGACCCAGTACTTC.

The chain uses TRBV27 and TRBJ2-7; D gene uncertain. This CDR3 contains 12 residues. Germline lookup yields CDR1 MNHEY and CDR2 SMNVEV (reference sequence). V dropped 3 bases and J dropped 3 bases, with 6 bases sitting between them. CDR3 protein: CASSFSFYEQYF. In DNA, the CDR3 is TGTGCCAGCAGTTTCTCCTTCTACGAGCAGTACTTC.

CDR3 sequence reads: CASSPGTGMEIYEQYF. CDR3 coding DNA: TGCGCCAGCAGTCCCGGGACAGGGATGGAAATTTACGAGCAGTACTTC. V is TRBV10-1 and J is TRBJ2-7, with 9 bases matching TRBD1. The CDR3 runs 16 residues. With V trimmed by 5 bases and J by 4 bases, 12 bases remained unmatched. The germline CDR1 and CDR2 sequences are WNHNN and SYGVQD (reference sequence).

V gene TRBV25-1 combines with J gene TRBJ2-7; 8 positions match TRBD1. CDR1 is MGHDK and CDR2 is SYGVNS in the germline V gene. The CDR3 is made up of 13 amino acids. The trim removed 3 bases at V and 12 bases at J, leaving 10 bases unmatched. The CDR3 loop reads CASSETGALDLYF. The CDR3 bases are TGTGCCAGCAGTGAGACAGGGGCCCTCGACTTGTACTTC.

This chain links TRBV21-1 with TRBJ2-4. TRBV21-1 is listed as a pseudogene. The CDR3 loop spans 14 amino acids. CDR3 in amino acids: CASSKQRAHGCRHF. In DNA form, the CDR3 reads TGTGCCAGCAGCAAACAACGGGCGCACGGATGTCGACACTTC.

This sequence joins TRBV9 and TRBJ2-6; D uncertain. The CDR3 covers 15 residues. The germline CDR1 and CDR2 sequences are SGDLS and YYNGEE. Trimming took off 0 bases at V and 2 bases at J, with 6 bases between the two ends. CDR3 sequence: CASSVERAGANVLTF. CDR3 sequence (DNA): TGTGCCAGCAGCGTAGAGCGAGCTGGGGCCAACGTCCTGACTTTC.

The genes are TRBV7-9 and TRBJ2-3; either TRBD1 or TRBD2 may fit D (5 bases each). In germline, CDR1 is SEHNR, CDR2 FQNEAQ (reference sequence). This CDR3 spans 15 amino acids. Trimming took 7 bases from V and 3 from J, leaving 17 bases between them. As DNA, the CDR3 is TGTGCCAGCACTCCAAGTATTGGGGGTACAGATACGCAGTATTTT. Translated, it gives CASTPSIGGTDTQYF.

J is TRBJ1-1 and V is TRBV6-6; possible D gene TRBD1, 6 bases. CDR1 and CDR2 (germline): MNHNY, SVGAGI (reference sequence). The CDR3 loop spans 14 amino acids. Between the trimmed V and J ends, which lost 6 bases and 4 bases, there was a span of 15 bases. CDR3 nucleotides: TGTGCCAGCAGAAAACAGGGAGGGGCCACTGAAGCTTTCTTT. Protein: CASRKQGGATEAFF.

This rearrangement joins TRBV10-3 to TRBJ2-6; 9 nucleotides match TRBD1. The CDR3 is 16 amino acids. CDR1 ENHRY and CDR2 SYGVKD come from the germline V gene. Germline trimming cut 2 bases from V and 2 bases from J; bases unmatched to any gene: 1. As DNA, the CDR3 is TGTGCCATCAGTGAGGGGACAGGGCCTGGGGCCAACGTCCTGACTTTC. Translation gives CAISEGTGPGANVLTF.

V usage is TRBV7-9 and J usage is TRBJ1-2; D not resolved. The V end lost 5 bases, the J end lost 6 bases, and 10 bases lay between the germline ends. Germline assignment: CDR1 SEHNR and CDR2 FQNEAQ (reference sequence). CDR3 size: 12 residues. The CDR3 sequence is CASSPQGDGYTF. CDR3 DNA: TGTGCCAGCAGCCCACAAGGTGATGGCTACACCTTC.

This clone was observed a few times. The chain combines TRBV5-1 with TRBJ2-7; no firm D call. The length of the CDR3 is 13 residues. Deletions cut 0 bases from V and 5 bases from J, with 9 bases between. CDR1 SGHRS and CDR2 YFSETQ come from the germline V gene. The CDR3: CASSLEWPHEQYF. DNA of the CDR3: TGCGCCAGCAGCTTGGAGTGGCCCCACGAGCAGTACTTC. Combining the CDR3 with reference TRBV5-1 and TRBJ2-7 gives the whole variable domain KAGVTQTPRYLIKTRGQQVTLSCSPISGHRSVSWYQQTPGQGLQFLFEYFSETQRNKGNFPGRFSGRQFSNSRSEMNVSTLELGDSALYLCASSLEWPHEQYFGPGTRLTVT.

The chain recombines TRBV4-1 with TRBJ2-1; D perhaps matches TRBD2 (5 bases). CDR1 is MGHRA, CDR2 YSYEKL, per germline. This CDR3 region has 14 residues. Trimming took off 0 bases at V and 6 bases at J, with 9 bases between the two ends. CDR3 sequence: CASSQDFGGNEQFF. The CDR3 bases are TGCGCCAGCAGCCAAGATTTCGGAGGCAATGAGCAGTTCTTC.

The rearrangement links TRBV6-1 to TRBJ1-5; D not resolved. CDR1 and CDR2 (germline): MNHNS, SASEGT. The CDR3 has 12 residues. With 7 bases removed from V and 6 bases from J, the gap between germline ends came to 10 bases. CDR3 in amino acids: CASMTFGQPQHF. The CDR3 nucleotides are TGTGCCAGCATGACTTTCGGTCAGCCCCAGCATTTT.

This rearrangement joins TRBV27 to TRBJ2-6; unclear D gene. Trimming removed 5 bases at V and 4 bases at J, with 6 bases between. The germline V gene has CDR1 MNHEY and CDR2 SMNVEV (reference sequence). CDR3 length: 13 residues. In DNA form, the CDR3 reads TGTGCCAGCAGTCTCTGGGGGGCCAACGTCCTGACTTTC. Translating gives CASSLWGANVLTF.